The sequence of this T cell receptor beta chain was determined in a study of neurological immune-mediated disorders. Study-level results: Sharing of CDR3 amino acid sequences among expanded clones across subjects was absent, suggesting private repertoires in all groups.

The authors obtained over 180 million TCR-beta sequences from 15-18 subjects per sequencing run. TCRdb recomputed calls from the 5' RACE reads with MiXCR, one row per CDR3 protein. The sample lists about 60,000 distinct CDR3 sequences; about 10% were seen once. This clonotype was counted at least ten times. Its target is not known. Trimming took 7 bases from V and 4 from J; bases not matched to a gene: 6. CDR1 KGHDR and CDR2 SFDVKD come from the germline V gene. The CDR3 contains 16 residues. Time point specified: longitudinal time-point 2. Healthy controls consisted of blood bank volunteers in Maryland, USA. Where libraries were unsorted, they were derived from 2 million PBMCs stored at -80 degrees C.

The sample was PBMCs. The receptor was derived from a man aged 25-45 years in good health. V usage is TRBV24-1 and J usage is TRBJ2-3, with 14 nucleotides matching TRBD2. Here the CDR3 reads CATSGTSGSNADTQYF. DNA of the CDR3: TGTGCCACCAGCGGGACTAGCGGGAGCAACGCAGATACGCAGTATTTT.